This T cell receptor beta chain was observed in a study of cytomegalovirus exposure and HLA in healthy donors. CDR1 is MNHEY and CDR2 is SVGAGI in the germline V gene. Between the trimmed V and J ends, which lost 1 base and 9 bases, there was a span of 13 bases. The CDR3 contains 15 residues. About this clone: Its antigen is currently unknown.

Study conclusions and caveats: Donors were assumed by presence/absence analyses to have roughly uniform sequencing depth.

The PCR ran on 60 Vbeta and 13 Jbeta primers. Libraries were prepared by immunoSEQ multiplex PCR; TCRdb keeps only in-frame clonotypes and omits some of them. This sample has under 110,000 clones, with roughly 74% found just once. The receptor was isolated from a woman aged 40 to 50 in good health and CMV-seronegative. This rearrangement joins TRBV6-5 to TRBJ1-6; a weak D match, TRBD1 (5 bases). Sequences were obtained from PBMCs. The CDR3 is CASSYWAGWGSPLHF. The CDR3 coding sequence is TGTGCCAGCAGTTACTGGGCAGGGTGGGGTTCACCCCTCCACTTT.